This is a list of T cell receptor beta chains from one sample in a study of human T cells and chemical hapten exposure. Via MiXCR, TCRdb re-called the RACE reads, giving one row per CDR3 protein. The table has almost 35,000 distinct CDR3 sequences, 10% seen once. Material: whole blood, obtained in connection with sensitization to the hapten diphenylcyclopropenone (DPC). The receptors were sampled from a man in his fifties or sixties with alopecia areata. Some clones in this sample may be carry-over from other donors' samples. The CDR3 runs from the conserved cysteine through the conserved F or W. The order of the fields is V gene, J gene, CDR3 protein.

V gene: TRBV28
J gene: TRBJ1-6
CDR3 protein: CASRLTGTGASPLHF

V gene: TRBV28
J gene: TRBJ2-7
CDR3 protein: CASGSGFYEQYF

V gene: TRBV12-3/TRBV12-4
J gene: TRBJ2-5
CDR3 protein: CASSLQAGGETQYF

V gene: TRBV20-1
J gene: TRBJ1-6
CDR3 protein: CSAPLGAGNSPLHF

V gene: TRBV5-1
J gene: TRBJ1-4
CDR3 protein: CASSGGQENEKLFF

V gene: TRBV28
J gene: TRBJ1-5
CDR3 protein: CASRLPLGTNQPQHF

V gene: TRBV3-1
J gene: TRBJ1-3
CDR3 protein: CASSQQGVSGNTIYF

V gene: TRBV28
J gene: TRBJ1-1
CDR3 protein: CASSLKGYTEAFF

V gene: TRBV6-2/TRBV6-3
J gene: TRBJ1-5
CDR3 protein: CASSSGQGYNQPQHF

V gene: TRBV20-1
J gene: TRBJ2-5
CDR3 protein: CSARGLAGEGETQYF

V gene: TRBV7-2
J gene: TRBJ2-2
CDR3 protein: CASSLIQGSGGELFF

V gene: TRBV6-1
J gene: TRBJ2-7
CDR3 protein: CASSEIGGGPYEQYF

V gene: TRBV29-1
J gene: TRBJ1-2
CDR3 protein: CSVSRGRDGYTF

V gene: TRBV4-1
J gene: TRBJ2-2
CDR3 protein: CASSQDVTGGFTGELFF

V gene: TRBV3-1
J gene: TRBJ1-2
CDR3 protein: CASSQMYGYTF

V gene: TRBV5-1
J gene: TRBJ2-5
CDR3 protein: CASSLQSATQYF

V gene: TRBV10-1
J gene: TRBJ2-7
CDR3 protein: CASSDHIYEQYF

V gene: TRBV27
J gene: TRBJ2-5
CDR3 protein: CARRDRGYF

V gene: TRBV30
J gene: TRBJ1-1
CDR3 protein: CAWRGLYTEAFF

V gene: TRBV3-1
J gene: TRBJ2-7
CDR3 protein: CASSYTGGASEQYF